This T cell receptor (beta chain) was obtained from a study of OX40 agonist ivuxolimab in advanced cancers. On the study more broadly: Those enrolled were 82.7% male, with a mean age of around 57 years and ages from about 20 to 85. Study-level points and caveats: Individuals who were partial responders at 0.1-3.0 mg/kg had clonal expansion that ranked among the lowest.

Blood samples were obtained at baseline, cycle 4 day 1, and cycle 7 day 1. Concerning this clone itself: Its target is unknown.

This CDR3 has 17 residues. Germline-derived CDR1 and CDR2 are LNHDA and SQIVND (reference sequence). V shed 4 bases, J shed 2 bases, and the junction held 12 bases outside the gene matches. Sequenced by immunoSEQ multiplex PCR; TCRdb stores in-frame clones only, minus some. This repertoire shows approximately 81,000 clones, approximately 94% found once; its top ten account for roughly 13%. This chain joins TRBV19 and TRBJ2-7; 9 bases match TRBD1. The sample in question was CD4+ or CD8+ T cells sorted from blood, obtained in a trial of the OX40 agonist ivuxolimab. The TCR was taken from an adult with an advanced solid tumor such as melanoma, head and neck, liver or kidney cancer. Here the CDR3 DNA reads TGTGCCAGTAGTACTCAGGGCGACAGGGGGGACACCTACGAGCAGTACTTC. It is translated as CASSTQGDRGDTYEQYF.